These 19 T cell receptor beta chains originate from one sample sequenced in a study of shared clonotypes between healthy human individuals. The table came from immunoSEQ multiplex PCR; TCRdb's copy has only in-frame clones and leaves some out. Among over 700,000 clones listed, 72% were seen once. Sequenced sample: memory CD4+ T cells sorted from blood. As for subset: CD45RA-negative fraction. The receptors come from a woman aged 25 to 39 in good health.

The gene calls are TRBV5-1 and TRBJ2-1; 8 bases are shared with TRBD2. This CDR3 has 14 residues. V dropped 2 bases and J dropped 7; count of bases not matched to a gene: 5. Germline V gives CDR1 SGHRS, CDR2 YFSETQ. The CDR3 protein is CASSFSGSRNEQFF. The CDR3 DNA reads TGCGCCAGCAGCTTCAGCGGGAGTAGAAATGAGCAGTTCTTC. Supplemented by reference TRBV5-1 and TRBJ2-1, the full variable domain reads KAGVTQTPRYLIKTRGQQVTLSCSPISGHRSVSWYQQTPGQGLQFLFEYFSETQRNKGNFPGRFSGRQFSNSRSEMNVSTLELGDSALYLCASSFSGSRNEQFFGPGTRLTVL.

This clone was counted a single time. This chain links TRBV18 with TRBJ2-3; D is ambiguous. The V end lost 3 bases, the J end lost 6 bases, and 10 bases lay between the germline ends. This CDR3 is built from 13 residues. Germline CDR1 is KGHSH and CDR2 is LQKENI. CDR3 sequence: CASSPSLSDTQYF. CDR3 coding DNA: TGTGCCAGCTCACCGAGCCTATCGGATACGCAGTATTTT. The full variable domain, its missing parts supplied by reference TRBV18 and TRBJ2-3, is NAGVMQNPRHLVRRRGQEARLRCSPMKGHSHVYWYRQLPEEGLKFMVYLQKENIIDESGMPKERFSAEFPKEGPSILRIQQVVRGDSAAYFCASSPSLSDTQYFGPGTRLTVL.

Comments on this clone: The same CDR3 also results from other DNA sequences found in this sample. The chain couples TRBV25-1 to TRBJ2-7; 7 nucleotides line up with TRBD1. Germline V lookup: CDR1 MGHDK, CDR2 SYGVNS. CDR3 size: 14 residues. The V segment lost 3 bases and the J segment 2 bases; nucleotides outside the gene matches: 4. The CDR3 DNA sequence: TGTGCCAGCAGTGACGGGACAGACACCTACGAGCAGTACTTC. It translates to CASSDGTDTYEQYF.

This clone was recorded a few times. This sequence joins TRBV5-4 and TRBJ1-5; D unresolved. This CDR3 has 13 amino acids. CDR1 and CDR2 from the germline V gene are SGHNT and YYREEE (reference sequence). Trimming cost V 3 bases and J 1 base, with 5 bases left between them. CDR3: CASSSDSNQPQHF. The CDR3 bases are TGTGCCAGCAGCTCTGACAGCAATCAGCCCCAGCATTTT.

The CDR3 sequence is CASSGQDYEQYF. DNA of the CDR3: TGTGCCAGCAGTGGACAGGACTACGAGCAGTACTTC. The chain has TRBV2 and TRBJ2-7, with D possibly TRBD1 on 6 matching bases. Trimming pared 4 bases from V and 3 bases from J, leaving 7 bases between. This CDR3 has 12 amino acids. Germline V CDR1 and CDR2: SNHLY, FYNNEI.

The J gene is TRBJ1-4, the V gene TRBV11-2; D unresolved. The CDR3 has 18 amino acids. CDR1 is SGHAT and CDR2 is FQNNGV in the germline V gene. V was shortened by 6 bases and J by 6 bases, with 26 bases between the two germline ends. The CDR3, as DNA: TGTGCCAGCAGACCTATGGGTAGAGGGCCCCGCGCATATGAAAAACTGTTTTTT. As protein: CASRPMGRGPRAYEKLFF.

The V gene is TRBV9, the J gene TRBJ2-3, with a possible D match to TRBD1 (5 bases). V was pared by 0 bases and J by 5 bases, with 10 bases between. Looked up from germline, CDR1 is SGDLS and CDR2 is YYNGEE. CDR3 size: 14 residues. CDR3: CASSVVARGDTQYF. The CDR3 bases are TGTGCCAGCAGCGTAGTAGCTAGGGGAGATACGCAGTATTTT.

This clone was seen more than once but under ten times. The genes are TRBV19 and TRBJ1-1; weak D call: TRBD1 (6 bases). From germline, CDR1 is LNHDA and CDR2 SQIVND (reference sequence). There are 14 residues in the CDR3. Deletions cut 5 bases from V and 1 base from J, with 11 bases between. CDR3 DNA sequence: TGTGCCAGTAGTTCGACAGGCCCGAACACTGAAGCTTTCTTT. Its protein product is CASSSTGPNTEAFF.

This clone occurred once. V gene TRBV11-2 combines with J gene TRBJ2-7; D remains unclear. The germline CDR1 and CDR2 sequences are SGHAT and FQNNGV. The CDR3 covers 14 residues. V lost 5 bases to trimming and J lost 2 bases, with 13 bases between them. Written as DNA, the CDR3 is TGTGCCAGCAGCGCGACGCAGTGGCCCTACGAGCAGTACTTC. Its translation: CASSATQWPYEQYF. Supplemented by reference TRBV11-2 and TRBJ2-7, the full variable domain reads EAGVAQSPRYKIIEKRQSVAFWCNPISGHATLYWYQQILGQGPKLLIQFQNNGVVDDSQLPKDRFSAERLKGVDSTLKIQPAKLEDSAVYLCASSATQWPYEQYFGPGTRLTVT.

This chain uses TRBV29-1 with TRBJ1-3, with 12 bases that match TRBD1. This CDR3 contains 14 residues. With V trimmed by 7 bases and J by 4 bases, 5 bases remained unmatched. Germline CDR1 SQVTM, CDR2 ANQGSEA. The CDR3 region has the DNA TGCAGCGCCGGGGACAGGGGGCGAGGAAACACCATATATTTT. It encodes CSAGDRGRGNTIYF.

The chain joins TRBV11-2 to TRBJ2-5; no firm D call. Germline V CDR1 and CDR2: SGHAT, FQNNGV. The V and J ends lost 8 bases and 5 bases respectively, with 12 bases between them. CDR3 length equals 12 residues. CDR3 protein: CASAHGSETQYF. In DNA form, the CDR3 reads TGTGCCAGCGCCCACGGGTCTGAGACCCAGTACTTC.

CDR3 loop: CVRSCGTSGRLEETQYF. DNA of the CDR3: TGTGTCAGAAGCTGTGGGACTAGCGGGAGGTTGGAAGAGACCCAGTACTTC. This chain joins TRBV7-5 and TRBJ2-5; whether TRBD2, the table's D call, matches the DNA was not checked. TRBV7-5 is a pseudogene segment. There are 17 residues in the CDR3.

The chain links TRBV9 to TRBJ2-5, with TRBD2 identical over 7 bases. The J call may be mistaken, given a closer DNA end match to TRBJ2-7. Germline CDR1 is SGDLS and CDR2 is YYNGEE. CDR3 size: 15 residues. The CDR3 sequence is CASGGTTLARDEQYF. DNA for the CDR3: TGTGCCAGCGGCGGTACAACACTAGCGCGCGACGAGCAGTACTTC.

The rearrangement uses TRBV9 and TRBJ2-1, with TRBD2 matching 7 bases. Germline CDR1 and CDR2: SGDLS and YYNGEE. The V gene end was trimmed by 0 bases and the J gene end by 5 bases; junction bases not matched to a gene: 5. This CDR3 has 15 residues. The CDR3 reads CASSVAAGRHNEQFF. CDR3 coding DNA: TGTGCCAGCAGCGTAGCAGCGGGAAGGCACAATGAGCAGTTCTTC.

The genes are TRBV28 and TRBJ1-1, with D possibly TRBD1 on 5 matching bases. Germline CDR1 and CDR2: MDHEN and SYDVKM. The CDR3 is 13 residues long. V lost 4 bases, J lost 0 bases, and 6 bases lay in between. This CDR3 is CASSSGLNTEAFF. DNA for the CDR3: TGTGCCAGCAGTTCAGGGTTGAACACTGAAGCTTTCTTT.

The chain recombines TRBV4-1 with TRBJ2-3, with 15 bases that match TRBD2. This CDR3 is 16 amino acids long. Germline trimming cut 4 bases from V and 6 bases from J; bases unmatched to any gene: 5. CDR1 is MGHRA, CDR2 YSYEKL, per germline. CDR3 nucleotide sequence: TGCGCCAGCAGCCGAGTAGGGACTAGCGGGAGGGATACGCAGTATTTT. It is translated as CASSRVGTSGRDTQYF.

V is TRBV5-1 and J is TRBJ2-3; TRBD2 might be the D (5 bases). Germline V gives CDR1 SGHRS, CDR2 YFSETQ. Trimming removed 6 bases at V and 4 bases at J, with 18 bases between. The CDR3 extends over 15 amino acids. This CDR3 reads CASTRGGSGADTQYF. CDR3 nucleotides: TGCGCCAGCACCCGCGGCGGGTCCGGGGCAGATACGCAGTATTTT.

This sequence joins TRBV18 and TRBJ2-2; maybe TRBD1 (6 bases). The CDR3 consists of 16 residues. Germline CDR1 KGHSH, CDR2 LQKENI. Trimming shortened V by 4 bases and J by 1 base, and 13 bases separated the two germline ends. The CDR3: CASSQRTEQNTGELFF. The CDR3 nucleotides are TGTGCCAGCTCACAGAGGACAGAGCAGAACACCGGGGAGCTGTTTTTT.

The chain employs TRBV19 and TRBJ1-2; no clear D. The CDR3 covers 13 residues. Between the trimmed V and J ends, which lost 6 bases and 2 bases, there was a span of 10 bases. Germline lookup yields CDR1 LNHDA and CDR2 SQIVND (reference sequence). CDR3 coding DNA: TGTGCCAGTAGGCAGGAGGGAAACTATGGCTACACCTTC. Amino acids: CASRQEGNYGYTF.